Here is one T cell receptor (beta chain) with its context. MiXCR, applied by TCRdb to the 5' RACE reads, yields one record per CDR3 protein. The profile shows just over 400,000 distinct CDR3 sequences, less than 25% of them singletons. The data are from a study of T-cell memory formation after mild COVID-19. V shed 3 bases and J shed 7 bases, with 11 bases lying between them. Germline loops: CDR1 KGHDR, CDR2 SFDVKD. The CDR3 runs 14 residues. The receptor's source is an adult woman who had mild COVID-19 (a few samples of this study predate the infection). Cell type and time point are not known. The rearrangement uses TRBV24-1 and TRBJ2-2; no firm D call. The sequenced material came from PBMCs or a T cell subset sorted from them (not recorded which). The CDR3 loop reads CATSDVSWVGELFF. In DNA form, the CDR3 reads TGTGCCACCAGTGATGTCAGCTGGGTCGGGGAGCTGTTTTTT.